These 21 T cell receptor beta chains share one sample of origin, sequenced in a study of T-cell memory formation after mild COVID-19. Each CDR3 protein gets one entry after TCRdb re-called the 5' RACE reads with MiXCR. The table includes 390,000 or so distinct CDR3 sequences, 15% to 20% detected once. Material: PBMCs or a T cell subset sorted from them (not recorded which). These receptors were obtained from a man younger than 35 who had mild COVID-19 (a few samples of this study predate the infection). Cell type and time point are not known.

The chain has TRBV3-1 and TRBJ2-1; D call uncertain. The germline CDR1 and CDR2 sequences are LGHDT and YNNKEL (reference sequence). The CDR3 consists of 16 residues. Trimming removed 0 bases from V and 2 bases from J, with 11 bases in between. DNA of the CDR3: TGTGCCAGCAGCCAAGAGAGCTGGGAAGCCTACAATGAGCAGTTCTTC. It encodes CASSQESWEAYNEQFF.

The chain couples TRBV2 to TRBJ1-5, with a tentative D call TRBD1 (5 bases). The CDR3 is 15 amino acids. V was trimmed by 6 bases and J by 5 bases, leaving 17 bases between them. Germline V gene sequence: CDR1 SNHLY, CDR2 FYNNEI. The CDR3 spells CASSATWGGDQPQHF. The CDR3 DNA is TGTGCCAGCAGCGCCACCTGGGGCGGGGATCAGCCCCAGCATTTT.

V is TRBV20-1 and J is TRBJ2-3, with D possibly being TRBD1 or TRBD2 (5 bases each). Germline CDR1 DFQATT, CDR2 SNEGSKA (reference sequence). This CDR3 region has 13 residues. V shed 0 bases and J shed 4 bases, with 8 bases lying between them. The CDR3 loop is CSARDWGSDTQYF. In DNA, the CDR3 is TGCAGTGCTAGAGATTGGGGGTCAGATACGCAGTATTTT.

The V and J genes are TRBV4-2 and TRBJ2-3, with D uncertain. V lost 1 base to trimming and J lost 2 bases, with 7 bases between them. Germline V gene sequence: CDR1 LGHNA, CDR2 YNFKEQ. The CDR3 is 14 residues long. Here the CDR3 reads CASSQVSDTDTQYF. Written as DNA, the CDR3 is TGTGCCAGCAGCCAAGTCAGCGACACAGATACGCAGTATTTT.

This chain uses TRBV12-3 or TRBV12-4 with TRBJ1-6, with a tentative D call TRBD1 (6 bases). Trimming cost V 4 bases and J 6 bases, with 7 bases left between them. The CDR3 has 13 residues. CDR3 in amino acids: CASSWTVNSPLHF. The CDR3 DNA sequence: TGTGCCAGCAGTTGGACAGTTAATTCACCCCTCCACTTT.

This clonotype has a handful of counts. The rearrangement links TRBV6-1 to TRBJ2-1, with a possible D match to TRBD1 (5 bases). Per germline, CDR1 MNHNS and CDR2 SASEGT. V dropped 5 bases and J dropped 6 bases, with 20 bases sitting between them. CDR3 length: 16 residues. CDR3 protein: CASSLGRDIGGNEQFF. Written as DNA, the CDR3 is TGTGCCAGCAGTCTCGGCAGGGATATCGGCGGCAATGAGCAGTTCTTC.

The J gene is TRBJ2-5, the V gene TRBV20-1, with D possibly TRBD2 on 7 matching bases. The CDR3 sequence is 14 residues long. Germline V CDR1 and CDR2: DFQATT, SNEGSKA (reference sequence). V lost 5 bases and J lost 1, with 14 bases in between. The CDR3 region is CSAGGGDFQETQYF. The CDR3 region has the DNA TGCAGTGCTGGAGGGGGGGACTTCCAAGAGACCCAGTACTTC.

This clonotype was seen a few times. V gene TRBV12-3 or TRBV12-4 combines with J gene TRBJ1-2, with TRBD1 as a possible D gene (5 bases). The CDR3 runs 14 residues. Trimming removed 6 bases from V and 4 bases from J, with 15 bases in between. DNA for the CDR3: TGTGCCAGCAGCAAAGGGGATGGAGGCTATGGCTACACCTTC. This codes for CASSKGDGGYGYTF.

CDR3 residues: CASSLAWQEETQYF. The DNA for the CDR3 is TGTGCCAGCAGCTTAGCGTGGCAGGAGGAGACCCAGTACTTC. This chain connects TRBV7-9 to TRBJ2-5, with D unclear. The CDR3 is 14 amino acids. The germline V and J ends were trimmed by 0 bases and 5 bases, with 10 bases remaining between them. The germline gives CDR1 SEHNR, CDR2 FQNEAQ (reference sequence). The complete variable domain, with remaining parts taken from reference TRBV7-9 and TRBJ2-5, reads DTGVSQNPRHKITKRGQNVTFRCDPISEHNRLYWYRQTLGQGPEFLTYFQNEAQLEKSRLLSDRFSAERPKGSFSTLEIQRTEQGDSAMYLCASSLAWQEETQYFGPGTRLLVL.

The V call is TRBV7-6, the J call TRBJ2-1, with a weak D call TRBD1 (6 bases). Germline lookup yields CDR1 SGHVS and CDR2 FNYEAQ. V lost 4 bases and J 6 bases, leaving 16 bases between the germline ends. The CDR3 sequence is 15 residues long. The CDR3 nucleotides are TGTGCCAGCAGCTCAGGGGCGGGTGTTGGCAATGAGCAGTTCTTC. This translates into CASSSGAGVGNEQFF.

The chain has TRBV7-2 and TRBJ1-1; 10 bases align to TRBD1. Trimming at V came to 5 bases and at J to 3 bases, leaving 9 bases not matched to a gene. This CDR3 region has 16 residues. Germline V gives CDR1 SGHTA, CDR2 FQGNSA. CDR3 sequence reads: CASSLWTGGLDTEAFF. DNA of the CDR3: TGTGCCAGCAGCCTCTGGACAGGGGGGCTAGACACTGAAGCTTTCTTT.

This clonotype has a count of ten or more. V gene TRBV5-1 combines with J gene TRBJ2-5; 7 bases line up with TRBD2. CDR3 length equals 13 residues. Germline V gene sequence: CDR1 SGHRS, CDR2 YFSETQ. V lost 6 bases and J lost 2; bases outside the gene matches: 4. As DNA, the CDR3 is TGCGCCAGCACCGGACTAGGGCAAGAGACCCAGTACTTC. Its translation: CASTGLGQETQYF.

This clonotype was found many times. V gene TRBV5-1 combines with J gene TRBJ2-1, with TRBD1 identical over 10 bases. With 7 bases clipped from V and 6 bases from J, the junction kept 10 bases outside the gene matches. Germline CDR1 and CDR2: SGHRS and YFSETQ. The CDR3 totals 15 residues. Here the CDR3 DNA reads TGCGCCAGCCGTGAAACCGGGACAGGGGTCAATGAGCAGTTCTTC. Amino acids: CASRETGTGVNEQFF.

The V gene is TRBV14, the J gene TRBJ2-1; 8 bases agree with TRBD1. This CDR3 has 16 residues. In germline, CDR1 is SGHDN, CDR2 FVKESK. V dropped 3 bases and J dropped 2; count of bases not matched to a gene: 6. The CDR3 protein is CASSQRRGLTYNEQFF. The CDR3 DNA reads as TGTGCCAGCAGCCAGCGCAGGGGGCTGACCTACAATGAGCAGTTCTTC.

This chain uses TRBV29-1 with TRBJ1-2; 7 bases line up with TRBD1. The V gene end was trimmed by 3 bases and the J gene end by 4 bases; junction bases not matched to a gene: 17. Germline values: CDR1 SQVTM, CDR2 ANQGSEA. This CDR3 has 17 amino acids. The CDR3 sequence: CSVDGIDRVKESYGYTF. In nucleotides, the CDR3 is TGCAGCGTTGATGGAATTGACAGGGTAAAAGAAAGCTATGGCTACACCTTC.

This clonotype was found many times. The chain links TRBV12-3 or TRBV12-4 to TRBJ2-2, with 12 bases lining up with TRBD2. The length of the CDR3 is 15 residues. V shed 2 bases, J shed 7 bases, and the junction held 2 bases outside the gene matches. CDR3 bases: TGTGCCAGCAGTTTACGACTAGCGGGGGTCGGGGAGCTGTTTTTT. Residues: CASSLRLAGVGELFF.

This clonotype has a handful of counts. This chain links TRBV29-1 with TRBJ2-5; D unresolved. The germline gives CDR1 SQVTM, CDR2 ANQGSEA. V lost 3 bases and J 5 bases, leaving 13 bases between the germline ends. This CDR3 is 13 amino acids long. The CDR3 loop reads CSVEVGPSETQYF. The DNA for the CDR3 is TGCAGCGTTGAGGTTGGCCCCTCGGAGACCCAGTACTTC.

This clonotype was detected a few times. The chain employs TRBV4-2 and TRBJ2-4; D remains ambiguous. CDR1 and CDR2 from the germline V gene are LGHNA and YNFKEQ. The V and J ends lost 4 bases and 6 bases respectively, with 13 bases between them. CDR3 length equals 14 residues. This chain's CDR3 is CASSPTAGTNIQYF. Here the CDR3 DNA reads TGTGCCAGCAGCCCCACCGCCGGAACAAACATTCAGTACTTC.

J is TRBJ1-2 and V is TRBV5-1; D gene unclear. V was clipped by 4 bases and J by 6 bases, with 13 bases between them. Germline V gene data show CDR1 as SGHRS and CDR2 as YFSETQ. The CDR3 contains 13 residues. For the CDR3, the DNA is TGCGCCAGCAGCCCGACATGGCCCGATGGCTACACCTTC. This codes for CASSPTWPDGYTF.

This chain joins TRBV11-2 and TRBJ2-5, with D possibly called TRBD1 or TRBD2 (6 bases each). Germline V gene data show CDR1 as SGHAT and CDR2 as FQNNGV. This CDR3 region has 15 residues. V was cut by 1 base and J by 2 bases, with 11 bases left in between. The CDR3 nucleotides read TGTGCCAGCAGCTTAGGCGGGACACTTCAAGAGACCCAGTACTTC. Encoded protein: CASSLGGTLQETQYF.

V gene TRBV10-1 combines with J gene TRBJ2-7; 9 positions agree with TRBD1. Germline lookup yields CDR1 WNHNN and CDR2 SYGVQD (reference sequence). The CDR3 spans 13 residues. V dropped 9 bases and J dropped 4; count of bases not matched to a gene: 7. CDR3 DNA sequence: TGCGCCAGAAGTCCGGGACAGGGATACGAGCAGTACTTC. Translating it yields CARSPGQGYEQYF.